The T cell receptor (beta chain) under discussion was sequenced for a study of cytomegalovirus exposure and HLA in healthy donors. Germline trimming cut 1 base from V and 7 bases from J; bases unmatched to any gene: 3. CDR1 is LNHDA, CDR2 SQIVND, per germline (reference sequence). This CDR3 is built from 14 residues. Clones were read by immunoSEQ multiplex PCR, and TCRdb kept only the in-frame ones, dropping some. The table includes around 130,000 clones, about 85% detected once. Input material: PBMCs. This receptor was obtained from a woman aged 30 to 39 in good health and CMV-seronegative. The rearrangement uses TRBV19 and TRBJ2-1, with 8 nucleotides matching TRBD2. This chain's CDR3 is CASSIGGGRNEQFF. The CDR3 DNA reads TGTGCCAGTAGTATAGGCGGGGGGCGGAATGAGCAGTTCTTC.